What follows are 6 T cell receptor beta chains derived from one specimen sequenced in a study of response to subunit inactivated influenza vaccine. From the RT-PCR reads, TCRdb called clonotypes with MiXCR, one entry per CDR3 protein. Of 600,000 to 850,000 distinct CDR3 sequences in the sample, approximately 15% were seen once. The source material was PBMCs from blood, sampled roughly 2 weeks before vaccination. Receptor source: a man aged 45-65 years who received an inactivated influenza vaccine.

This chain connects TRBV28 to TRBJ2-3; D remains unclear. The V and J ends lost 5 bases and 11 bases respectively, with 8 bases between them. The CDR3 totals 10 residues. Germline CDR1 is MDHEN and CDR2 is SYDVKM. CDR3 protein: CASSRWLQYF. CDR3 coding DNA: TGTGCCAGCAGTAGGTGGCTGCAGTATTTT.

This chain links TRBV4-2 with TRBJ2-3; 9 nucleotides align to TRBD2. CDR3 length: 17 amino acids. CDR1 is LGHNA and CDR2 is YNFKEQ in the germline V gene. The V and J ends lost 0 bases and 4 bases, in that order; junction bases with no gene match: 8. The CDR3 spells CASSQDGAGGGADTQYF. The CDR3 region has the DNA TGTGCCAGCAGCCAAGATGGAGCGGGGGGCGGCGCAGATACGCAGTATTTT.

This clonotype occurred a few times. The CDR3 DNA reads as TGTGCCAGCACCATCGATAGCGGAATCTACAATGAGCAGTTCTTC. This encodes CASTIDSGIYNEQFF. The V and J genes are TRBV14 and TRBJ2-1, with D perhaps matching TRBD2 (6 bases). The CDR3 loop spans 15 amino acids. Per germline, CDR1 SGHDN and CDR2 FVKESK. V was clipped by 7 bases and J by 3 bases, with 16 bases between them.

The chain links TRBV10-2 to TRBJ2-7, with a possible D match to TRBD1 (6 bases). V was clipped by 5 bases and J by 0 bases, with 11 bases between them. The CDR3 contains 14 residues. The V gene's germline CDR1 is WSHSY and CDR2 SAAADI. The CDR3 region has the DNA TGCGCCAGCAGTTTCAACAGGGACTCCTACGAGCAGTACTTC. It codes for CASSFNRDSYEQYF.

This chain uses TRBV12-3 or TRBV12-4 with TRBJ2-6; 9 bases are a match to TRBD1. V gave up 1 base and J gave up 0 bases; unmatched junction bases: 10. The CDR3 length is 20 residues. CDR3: CASSLGLPGQGPSGANVLTF. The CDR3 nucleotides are TGTGCCAGCAGTTTAGGTCTTCCGGGACAGGGACCCTCTGGGGCCAACGTCCTGACTTTC.

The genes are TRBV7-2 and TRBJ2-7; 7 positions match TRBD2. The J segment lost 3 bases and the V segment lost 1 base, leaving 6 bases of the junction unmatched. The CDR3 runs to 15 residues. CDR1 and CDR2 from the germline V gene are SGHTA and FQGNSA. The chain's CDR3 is CASSLEWGGHYEQYF. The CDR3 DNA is TGTGCCAGCAGCTTAGAGTGGGGGGGTCACTACGAGCAGTACTTC.